This T cell receptor (beta chain) was identified in a study of regulatory T cells in long-lasting Graves disease. The CDR3 is 13 residues long. Germline CDR1 reads SNHLY; CDR2 reads FYNNEI. With 3 bases removed from V and 4 bases from J, the gap between germline ends came to 7 bases. This clonotype has at least ten counts. Stated time point: newly diagnosed GD, antithyroid drugs for less than 3 months. The TCR library was made from RNA extracted from PBMCs. Staff drew around 10 milliliters of peripheral blood into EDTA tubes. TCR beta libraries were built with iRepertoire HTBI primers and Arm-PCR of CDR3 regions. TCRdb reprocessed the multiplex PCR reads with MiXCR, giving one entry per CDR3 protein. Of 440,000 or so distinct CDR3 sequences in the sample, about 15% were seen once. These data were likewise used in another study, on T cells in Graves' hyperthyroidism and ophthalmopathy. Turning to that study: A lack of ophthalmopathy progression within 18 months defined stable Graves' hyperthyroidism. Blood also held most thyroid clonotypes expanded beyond 0.001.

The starting material was peripheral blood mononuclear cells (PBMCs), obtained at new diagnosis, from a patient treated with antithyroid drugs. The genes are TRBV2 and TRBJ1-5, with D perhaps TRBD1 (5 bases). The TCR comes from a woman aged 25 to 39 with Graves disease. CDR3 coding DNA: TGTGCCAGCAGTGATGAGGGGAATCAGCCCCAGCATTTT. It yields the protein CASSDEGNQPQHF.